The 6 T cell receptor beta chains below come from one sample, sequenced in a study of cytomegalovirus exposure and HLA in healthy donors. The primer mix had 60 Vbeta and 13 Jbeta primers. Clones were sequenced by immunoSEQ multiplex PCR, and TCRdb holds only the in-frame ones, with some missing. The repertoire holds about 250,000 clones, with 80% as singletons. Specimen: PBMCs. The source of these receptors is a girl aged 2 to 10 in good health and CMV-seronegative.

This chain links TRBV4-1 with TRBJ2-1, with D perhaps TRBD2 (5 bases). V lost 0 bases to trimming and J lost 6 bases, with 12 bases between them. The germline V gene has CDR1 MGHRA and CDR2 YSYEKL. There are 15 residues in the CDR3. CDR3 DNA sequence: TGCGCCAGCAGCCAAGACGGGATTCTGGGCAATGAGCAGTTCTTC. It yields the protein CASSQDGILGNEQFF.

V usage is TRBV4-1 and J usage is TRBJ1-6; D unclear. Germline lookup yields CDR1 MGHRA and CDR2 YSYEKL. This CDR3 has 16 residues. V was pared by 1 base and J by 3 bases, with 10 bases between. The CDR3 sequence: CASSQGARDYNSPLHF. The CDR3 nucleotides read TGCGCCAGCAGCCAAGGGGCCCGGGACTATAATTCACCCCTCCACTTT.

The chain uses TRBV6-6 and TRBJ1-2; 9 nucleotides agree with TRBD1. The CDR3 length is 16 residues. CDR1 and CDR2 from the germline V gene are MNHNY and SVGAGI (reference sequence). The trim removed 5 bases at V and 4 bases at J, leaving 11 bases unmatched. CDR3: CASSRFPGQGPYGYTF. The CDR3 coding sequence is TGTGCCAGCAGTCGTTTTCCGGGACAGGGACCCTATGGCTACACCTTC.

The chain couples TRBV30 to TRBJ1-2; D perhaps matches TRBD1 (6 bases). V was cut by 0 bases and J by 2 bases, with 19 bases left in between. The CDR3 length is 17 residues. The germline V gene encodes CDR1 GTSNPN and CDR2 SVGIG (reference sequence). The CDR3 is CAWSVPNIQGPNYGYTF. Written as DNA, the CDR3 is TGTGCCTGGAGTGTTCCGAATATACAGGGCCCGAACTATGGCTACACCTTC. The entire variable domain, with the rest obtained from reference TRBV30 and TRBJ1-2, is as follows: SQTIHQWPATLVQPVGSPLSLECTVEGTSNPNLYWYRQAAGRGLQLLFYSVGIGQISSEVPQNLSASRPQDRQFILSSKKLLLSDSGFYLCAWSVPNIQGPNYGYTFGSGTRLTVV.

This clone has only one observation. Other DNA sequences in the sample encode the same CDR3. The J gene is TRBJ1-5, the V gene TRBV19; weak D call: TRBD1 (5 bases). V lost 5 bases and J 5 bases, leaving 13 bases between the germline ends. This CDR3 has 14 residues. Germline lookup yields CDR1 LNHDA and CDR2 SQIVND (reference sequence). CDR3 amino acids: CASSLQGVDQPQHF. CDR3 sequence (DNA): TGTGCCAGTAGTCTGCAGGGTGTCGATCAGCCCCAGCATTTT.

The chain joins TRBV5-1 to TRBJ2-3; D remains unclear. Trimming took 0 bases from V and 0 from J, leaving 5 bases between them. The CDR3 extends over 14 amino acids. Germline CDR1 reads SGHRS; CDR2 reads YFSETQ. The CDR3 DNA sequence: TGCGCCAGCAGCTTGGACAGCAGCACAGATACGCAGTATTTT. This codes for CASSLDSSTDTQYF.